This record concerns one TCR beta chain sequence. Profiling relied on immunoSEQ multiplex PCR, and the TCRdb table lists in-frame clones only, not all of them. This sample has roughly 82,000 clones, with roughly four fifths found just once. The CDR3 has 15 residues. J was trimmed by 10 bases and V by 4 bases; bases with no gene match: 11. Per germline, CDR1 MNHEY and CDR2 SMNVEV (reference sequence). This specimen comes from a study of blood T cell repertoires in COVID-19. Across the study: Acute and convalescent COVID-19 samples came from the United States, Italy and Spain.

The chain uses TRBV27 and TRBJ2-7; TRBD1 matches at 12 bases. The clonotype was recovered from a man in his sixties with acute or convalescent COVID-19. The sequencing input was peripheral blood. The CDR3 sequence is CASSSGQGAQSEQYF. CDR3 nucleotides: TGTGCCAGCAGTTCGGGACAGGGGGCACAAAGCGAACAGTACTTC.